These 17 T cell receptor beta chains share one sample of origin, sequenced in a study of T cell responses to AZD1222 COVID-19 vaccine. TCRdb keeps only in-frame clones here, not all; method: immunoSEQ multiplex PCR. The profile shows around 50,000 clones, more than 75% of them singletons. The starting material was peripheral blood, obtained on day 0 of AZD1222 vaccination. These receptors were collected from an adult in good health.

The chain couples TRBV28 to TRBJ2-1, with 12 bases matching TRBD2. The V gene end was trimmed by 5 bases and the J gene end by 3 bases; junction bases not matched to a gene: 5. Germline values: CDR1 MDHEN, CDR2 SYDVKM. CDR3 length equals 16 residues. The CDR3 sequence is CASSTGLAGFYNEQFF. The CDR3 bases are TGTGCCAGCAGTACCGGACTAGCGGGATTCTACAATGAGCAGTTCTTC.

The chain carries TRBV15 and TRBJ1-1; D is unclear. Trimming removed 1 base at V and 6 bases at J, with 12 bases between. Germline assignment: CDR1 LNHNV and CDR2 YYDKDF (reference sequence). CDR3 length: 14 residues. The CDR3 DNA reads as TGTGCCACCAGCAGAGGACCCCCACACCCTGAAGCTTTCTTT. This translates into CATSRGPPHPEAFF. The full variable domain, its missing parts supplied by reference TRBV15 and TRBJ1-1, is DAMVIQNPRYQVTQFGKPVTLSCSQTLNHNVMYWYQQKSSQAPKLLFHYYDKDFNNEADTPDNFQSRRPNTSFCFLDIRSPGLGDTAMYLCATSRGPPHPEAFFGQGTRLTVV.

J is TRBJ1-1 and V is TRBV19; D gene uncertain. CDR3 length: 13 residues. Per germline, CDR1 LNHDA and CDR2 SQIVND (reference sequence). Trimming took 5 bases from V and 0 from J, leaving 7 bases between them. The CDR3 nucleotides read TGTGCCAGTAGTGGGGTATTGAACACTGAAGCTTTCTTT. Encoded protein: CASSGVLNTEAFF. The variable domain in full, completed from reference TRBV19 and TRBJ1-1, reads DGGITQSPKYLFRKEGQNVTLSCEQNLNHDAMYWYRQDPGQGLRLIYYSQIVNDFQKGDIAEGYSVSREKKESFPLTVTSAQKNPTAFYLCASSGVLNTEAFFGQGTRLTVV.

V usage is TRBV27 and J usage is TRBJ1-5; 9 bases are a match to TRBD1. V gave up 7 bases and J gave up 4 bases; unmatched junction bases: 14. CDR3 length: 17 amino acids. Germline V gene data show CDR1 as MNHEY and CDR2 as SMNVEV (reference sequence). CDR3 DNA sequence: TGTGCCAGCACAGGGACAGGGCGTATTTCCGTAAATCAGCCCCAGCATTTT. Encoded protein: CASTGTGRISVNQPQHF.

The V call is TRBV28, the J call TRBJ1-5; the D is unclear. The germline CDR1 and CDR2 sequences are MDHEN and SYDVKM. CDR3 size: 13 residues. The V and J ends lost 7 bases and 5 bases respectively, with 12 bases between them. DNA for the CDR3: TGTGCCAGCAATGTGGGGTCGCATCAGCCCCAGCATTTT. Translated: CASNVGSHQPQHF. Full variable domain (remainder filled in from reference TRBV28 and TRBJ1-5): DVKVTQSSRYLVKRTGEKVFLECVQDMDHENMFWYRQDPGLGLRLIYFSYDVKMKEKGDIPEGYSVSREKKERFSLILESASTNQTSMYLCASNVGSHQPQHFGDGTRLSIL.

The CDR3 spells CASSLTGTPNEKLFF. In DNA form, the CDR3 reads TGTGCCAGCAGCTTGACCGGGACACCGAATGAAAAACTGTTTTTT. The gene calls are TRBV7-8 and TRBJ1-4; a possible D gene is TRBD1 (6 bases). CDR1 SGHVS and CDR2 FQNEAQ come from the germline V gene. This CDR3 spans 15 amino acids. Trimming pared 3 bases from V and 5 bases from J, leaving 13 bases between.

The sample holds one count of this clone. The V gene is TRBV5-1, the J gene TRBJ1-2; D is unclear. The germline V gene encodes CDR1 SGHRS and CDR2 YFSETQ. This CDR3 contains 14 residues. V was shortened by 2 bases and J by 2 bases, with 10 bases between the two germline ends. The CDR3 sequence is CASSLFAGNYGYTF. The CDR3 bases are TGCGCCAGCAGCTTATTCGCAGGAAACTATGGCTACACCTTC.

This sequence joins TRBV21-1 and TRBJ2-2; the table's D call TRBD2 went unverified against the DNA. TRBV21-1 is a listed pseudogene. The CDR3 length is 17 residues. The CDR3 spells CASSNGPGLARTGELFF. The CDR3 DNA reads as TGTGCCAGCAGCAATGGACCGGGACTAGCGCGGACCGGGGAGCTGTTTTTT.

This sequence joins TRBV28 and TRBJ1-5, with a possible D match to TRBD1 (5 bases). With 3 bases removed from V and 8 bases from J, the gap between germline ends came to 14 bases. The germline V gene has CDR1 MDHEN and CDR2 SYDVKM. This CDR3 comprises 14 residues. This CDR3 reads CASSLGDFGKPQHF. DNA of the CDR3: TGTGCCAGCAGTTTGGGGGATTTCGGTAAGCCCCAGCATTTT.

This chain uses TRBV9 with TRBJ1-6; 11 bases match TRBD1. Germline V gene sequence: CDR1 SGDLS, CDR2 YYNGEE. The CDR3 has 16 residues. The V gene end was trimmed by 3 bases and the J gene end by 7 bases; junction bases not matched to a gene: 6. The CDR3 spells CASSAGDRGWNSPLHF. The CDR3 coding sequence is TGTGCCAGCAGCGCTGGGGACAGGGGGTGGAATTCACCCCTCCACTTT.

The sample holds a few counts of this clone. V and J are TRBV19 and TRBJ1-5, with a possible D match to TRBD1 (5 bases). The CDR3 sequence is 16 residues long. Trimming left V 7 bases short and J 0 bases short, with 16 bases between. Germline lookup yields CDR1 LNHDA and CDR2 SQIVND (reference sequence). In nucleotides, the CDR3 is TGTGCCAGTAATGTACGTCCAGGGTATAGCAATCAGCCCCAGCATTTT. Encoded protein: CASNVRPGYSNQPQHF.

This sequence joins TRBV19 and TRBJ2-4; TRBD2 aligns across 7 bases. V was clipped by 7 bases and J by 5 bases; unmatched bases: 8. The germline gives CDR1 LNHDA, CDR2 SQIVND (reference sequence). This CDR3 has 14 amino acids. The CDR3 loop is CASNGGRRENIQYF. The CDR3, as DNA: TGTGCCAGTAACGGCGGGAGAAGGGAAAACATTCAGTACTTC.

A few counts support this clone. The chain uses TRBV2 and TRBJ1-5; D perhaps matches TRBD1 (5 bases). The CDR3 has 13 residues. The V and J ends lost 5 bases and 5 bases respectively, with 10 bases between them. Germline CDR1 is SNHLY and CDR2 is FYNNEI. CDR3 coding DNA: TGTGCCAGCAGTTGGACATTAGATCAGCCCCAGCATTTT. Amino acid sequence: CASSWTLDQPQHF.

The rearrangement links TRBV6-2 or TRBV6-3 to TRBJ2-6; no definite D call. Germline CDR1 MNHEY, CDR2 SVGEGT. V was pared by 2 bases and J by 0 bases, with 2 bases between. The CDR3 spans 14 residues. The CDR3 reads CASSYSSGANVLTF. CDR3 DNA sequence: TGTGCCAGCAGTTACAGCTCTGGGGCCAACGTCCTGACTTTC.

V gene TRBV12-5 combines with J gene TRBJ2-3, with D possibly matching TRBD2 (6 bases). The CDR3 has 13 amino acids. Trimming cost V 1 base and J 4 bases, with 6 bases left between them. The germline gives CDR1 LGHNT, CDR2 FRNRAP. CDR3 sequence (DNA): TGTGCTAGTGGTTTGGCGGGGGCAGATACGCAGTATTTT. As protein: CASGLAGADTQYF.

This chain links TRBV4-2 with TRBJ1-3; D unresolved. Germline values: CDR1 LGHNA, CDR2 YNFKEQ. This CDR3 spans 17 amino acids. V was clipped by 0 bases and J by 4 bases, with 16 bases between them. The CDR3 here is CASSQEYSRQGGNTIYF. CDR3 DNA: TGTGCCAGCAGCCAAGAATACTCGAGACAAGGGGGAAACACCATATATTTT.

The chain is built from TRBV7-2 and TRBJ1-4; D perhaps matches TRBD1 (5 bases). Between the trimmed V and J ends, which lost 3 bases and 0 bases, there was a span of 11 bases. Germline-derived CDR1 and CDR2 are SGHTA and FQGNSA. The length of the CDR3 is 16 residues. The CDR3 is CASSLSGGATNEKLFF. Here the CDR3 DNA reads TGTGCCAGCAGCTTGAGCGGGGGGGCAACTAATGAAAAACTGTTTTTT. Based on the CDR3 plus reference TRBV7-2 and TRBJ1-4, the full variable domain is GAGVSQSPSNKVTEKGKDVELRCDPISGHTALYWYRQSLGQGLEFLIYFQGNSAPDKSGLPSDRFSAERTGGSVSTLTIQRTQQEDSAVYLCASSLSGGATNEKLFFGSGTQLSVL.